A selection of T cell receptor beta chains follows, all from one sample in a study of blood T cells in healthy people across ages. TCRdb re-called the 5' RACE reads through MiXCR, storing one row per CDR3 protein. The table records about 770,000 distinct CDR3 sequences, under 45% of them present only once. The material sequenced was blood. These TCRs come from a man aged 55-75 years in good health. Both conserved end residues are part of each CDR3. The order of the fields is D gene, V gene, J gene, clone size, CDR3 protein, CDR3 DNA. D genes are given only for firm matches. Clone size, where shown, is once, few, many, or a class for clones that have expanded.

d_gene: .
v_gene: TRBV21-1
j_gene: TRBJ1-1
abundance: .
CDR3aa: CASSKGEGQGGTEAFF
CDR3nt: TGTGCCAGCAGCAAAGGAGAGGGACAGGGGGGGACTGAAGCTTTCTTT

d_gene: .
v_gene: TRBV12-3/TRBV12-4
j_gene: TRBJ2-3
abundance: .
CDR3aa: CASSYGLGTDTQYF
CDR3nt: TGTGCCAGCAGTTACGGATTGGGCACAGATACGCAGTATTTT

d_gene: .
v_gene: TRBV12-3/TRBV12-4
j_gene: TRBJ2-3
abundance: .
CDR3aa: CASSPQTARTDTQYF
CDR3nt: TGTGCCAGCAGTCCCCAGACAGCCCGCACAGATACGCAGTATTTT

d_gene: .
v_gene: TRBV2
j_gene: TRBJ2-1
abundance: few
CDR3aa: CASERSSYNEQFF
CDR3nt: TGTGCCAGCGAGCGGAGCTCCTACAATGAGCAGTTCTTC

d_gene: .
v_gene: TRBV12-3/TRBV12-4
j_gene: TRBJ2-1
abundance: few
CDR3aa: CASSPGRGHYNEQFF
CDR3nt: TGTGCCAGCAGCCCCGGGCGGGGGCACTACAATGAGCAGTTCTTC

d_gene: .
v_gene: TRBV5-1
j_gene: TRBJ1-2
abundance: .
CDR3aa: CASSLAGDRLWDYTF
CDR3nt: TGCGCCAGCAGCTTGGCCGGGGACCGACTGTGGGACTACACCTTC

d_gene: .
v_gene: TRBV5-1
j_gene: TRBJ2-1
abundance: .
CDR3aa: CASSLRVTSNEQFF
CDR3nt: TGCGCCAGCAGCTTGCGGGTTACTAGTAATGAGCAGTTCTTC

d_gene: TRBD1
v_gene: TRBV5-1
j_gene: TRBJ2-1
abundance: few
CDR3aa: CASSLDRGPGCEQFF
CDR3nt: TGCGCCAGCAGCTTGGACAGGGGGCCAGGTTGTGAGCAGTTCTTC

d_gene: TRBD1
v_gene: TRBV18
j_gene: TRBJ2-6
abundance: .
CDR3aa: CASSGQGVGANVLTF
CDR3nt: TGTGCCAGCTCAGGACAGGGAGTTGGGGCCAACGTCCTGACTTTC

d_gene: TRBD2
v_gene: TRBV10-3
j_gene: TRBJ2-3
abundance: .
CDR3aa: CAISDLAVADTQYF
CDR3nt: TGTGCCATCAGTGACCTAGCGGTGGCAGATACGCAGTATTTT

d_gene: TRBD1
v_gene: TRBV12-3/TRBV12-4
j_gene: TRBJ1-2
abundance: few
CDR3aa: CASRLTGDYTF
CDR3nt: TGTGCCAGCAGGCTAACAGGGGACTACACCTTC

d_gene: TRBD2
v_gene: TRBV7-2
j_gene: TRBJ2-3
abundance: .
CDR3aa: CASSLPPGTSGFYTQYF
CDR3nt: TGTGCCAGCAGCTTACCCCCCGGGACTAGCGGGTTTTATACGCAGTATTTT

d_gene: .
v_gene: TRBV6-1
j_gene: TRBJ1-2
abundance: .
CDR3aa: CASSEVQGRGYTF
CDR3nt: TGTGCCAGCAGTGAAGTCCAGGGCCGGGGCTACACCTTC

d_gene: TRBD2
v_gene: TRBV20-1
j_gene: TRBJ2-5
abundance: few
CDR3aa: CSAKPPTLLAGGQETQYF
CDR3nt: TGCAGTGCTAAACCTCCCACCTTACTAGCGGGGGGCCAAGAGACCCAGTACTTC

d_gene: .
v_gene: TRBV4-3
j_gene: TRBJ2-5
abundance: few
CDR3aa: CASSQKHQETQYF
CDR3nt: TGCGCCAGCAGCCAGAAGCACCAAGAGACCCAGTACTTC

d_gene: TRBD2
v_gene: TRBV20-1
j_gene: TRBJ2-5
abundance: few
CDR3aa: CSALPLAGGLRETQYF
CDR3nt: TGCAGTGCCCTCCCGCTAGCGGGGGGGCTGAGAGAGACCCAGTACTTC

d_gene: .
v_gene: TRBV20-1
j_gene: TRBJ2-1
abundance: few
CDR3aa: CSARAEGGNYNEQFF
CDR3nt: TGCAGTGCTAGGGCGGAGGGCGGGAACTACAATGAGCAGTTCTTC

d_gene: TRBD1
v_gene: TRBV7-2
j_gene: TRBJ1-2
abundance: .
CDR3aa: CASSTRQGARYNSYGYTF
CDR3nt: TGTGCCAGCAGCACGAGACAGGGGGCCAGATATAATTCCTATGGCTACACCTTC

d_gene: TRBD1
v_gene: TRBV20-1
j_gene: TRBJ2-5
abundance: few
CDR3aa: CSAYSGGGETQYF
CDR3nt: TGCAGTGCTTATTCAGGGGGCGGAGAGACCCAGTACTTC

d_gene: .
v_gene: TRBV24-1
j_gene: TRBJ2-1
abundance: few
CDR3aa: CATSDPSGSGGNEQFF
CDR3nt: TGTGCCACCAGTGACCCCTCGGGGTCAGGGGGGAATGAGCAGTTCTTC

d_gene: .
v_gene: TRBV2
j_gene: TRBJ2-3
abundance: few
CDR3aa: CASSEGGTSTDTQYF
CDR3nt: TGTGCCAGCAGTGAAGGGGGAACTAGCACAGATACGCAGTATTTT

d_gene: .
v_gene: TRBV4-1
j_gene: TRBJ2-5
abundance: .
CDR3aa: CASGPTGMYNEQYF
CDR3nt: TGCGCCAGCGGGCCTACGGGGATGTACAATGAGCAGTACTTC

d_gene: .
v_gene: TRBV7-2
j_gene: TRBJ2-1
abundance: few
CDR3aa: CASSLYPPTASYNEQFF
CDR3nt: TGTGCCAGCAGCTTATATCCCCCAACGGCCTCCTACAATGAGCAGTTCTTC

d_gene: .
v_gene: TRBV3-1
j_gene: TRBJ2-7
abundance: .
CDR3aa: CASSQDPDSYNEQYF
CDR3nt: TGTGCCAGCAGCCAAGACCCGGACTCCTACAATGAGCAGTACTTC

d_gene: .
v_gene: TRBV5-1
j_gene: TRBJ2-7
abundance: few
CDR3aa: CASSNGQGGGYEQYF
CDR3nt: TGCGCCAGCAGCAACGGACAGGGAGGGGGCTACGAGCAGTACTTC

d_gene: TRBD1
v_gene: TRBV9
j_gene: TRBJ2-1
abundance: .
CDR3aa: CASSFPRDGTGSGNEQFF
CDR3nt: TGTGCCAGCAGCTTCCCCAGGGACGGGACAGGGAGCGGCAATGAGCAGTTCTTC

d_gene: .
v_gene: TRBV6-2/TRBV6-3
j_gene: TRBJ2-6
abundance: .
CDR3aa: CASSYVGRAAGANVLTF
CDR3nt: TGTGCCAGCAGTTATGTGGGCAGGGCAGCTGGGGCCAACGTCCTGACTTTC

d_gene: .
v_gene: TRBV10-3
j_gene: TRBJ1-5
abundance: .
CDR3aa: CAISESVGGNNQPQHF
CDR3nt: TGTGCCATCAGTGAGTCGGTAGGGGGGAACAATCAGCCCCAGCATTTT

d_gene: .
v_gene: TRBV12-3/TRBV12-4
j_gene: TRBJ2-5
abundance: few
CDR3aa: CASSFGGSGQETQYF
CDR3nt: TGTGCCAGCAGTTTTGGGGGGTCCGGACAAGAGACCCAGTACTTC

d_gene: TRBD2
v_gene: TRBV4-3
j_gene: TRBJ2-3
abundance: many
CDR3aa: CASSQDLVAGDPDTQYF
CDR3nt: TGCGCCAGCAGCCAAGATTTAGTAGCGGGGGATCCAGATACGCAGTATTTT

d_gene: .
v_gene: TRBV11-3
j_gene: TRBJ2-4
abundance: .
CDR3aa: CASSLVIVQLAKNIQYF
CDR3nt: TGTGCCAGCAGCTTAGTAATAGTCCAACTAGCCAAAAACATTCAGTACTTC

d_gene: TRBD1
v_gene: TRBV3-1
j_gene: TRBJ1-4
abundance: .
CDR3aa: CASSQQGAGTNEKLFF
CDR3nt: TGTGCCAGCAGCCAACAGGGGGCAGGAACTAATGAAAAACTGTTTTTT

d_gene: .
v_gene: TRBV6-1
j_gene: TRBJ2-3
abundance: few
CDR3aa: CASSEAWVTDTQYF
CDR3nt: TGTGCCAGCAGTGAAGCGTGGGTTACAGATACGCAGTATTTT

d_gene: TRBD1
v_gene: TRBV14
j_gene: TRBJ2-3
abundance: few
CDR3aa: CASSRLGQDTDTQYF
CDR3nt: TGTGCCAGCAGCCGACTCGGACAGGACACAGATACGCAGTATTTT

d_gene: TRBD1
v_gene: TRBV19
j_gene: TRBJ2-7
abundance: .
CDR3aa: CASSISGQGIYEQYF
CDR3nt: TGTGCCAGTAGTATATCCGGACAGGGTATCTACGAGCAGTACTTC

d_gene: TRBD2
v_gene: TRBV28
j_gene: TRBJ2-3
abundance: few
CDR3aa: CASNKITSGGADTQYF
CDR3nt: TGTGCCAGCAATAAGATTACTAGCGGGGGGGCAGATACGCAGTATTTT

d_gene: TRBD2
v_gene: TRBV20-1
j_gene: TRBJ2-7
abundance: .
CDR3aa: CSASHSRTSFYEQYF
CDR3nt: TGCAGTGCTAGCCACTCCAGGACTAGCTTCTACGAGCAGTACTTC

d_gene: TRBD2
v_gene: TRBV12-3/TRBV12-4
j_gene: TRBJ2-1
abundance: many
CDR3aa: CASSFGTSGVPPYNEQFF
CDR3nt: TGTGCCAGCAGTTTCGGGACTAGCGGGGTCCCTCCTTACAATGAGCAGTTCTTC

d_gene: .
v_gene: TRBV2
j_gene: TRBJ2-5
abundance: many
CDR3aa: CASSDWETQYF
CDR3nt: TGTGCCAGCAGTGATTGGGAGACCCAGTACTTC

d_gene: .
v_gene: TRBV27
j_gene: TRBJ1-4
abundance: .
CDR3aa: CASRHTQESNEKLFF
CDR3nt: TGTGCCAGCCGCCACACACAGGAATCAAATGAAAAACTGTTTTTT

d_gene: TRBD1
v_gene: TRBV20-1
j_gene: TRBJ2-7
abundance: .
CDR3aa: CSAGRGQGFPEQYF
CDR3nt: TGCAGTGCTGGCCGGGGACAGGGGTTTCCCGAGCAGTACTTC

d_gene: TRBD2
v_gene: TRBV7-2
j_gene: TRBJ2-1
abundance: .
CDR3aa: CASSRGTSGGGEQFF
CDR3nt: TGTGCCAGCAGCCGTGGGACTAGCGGGGGGGGTGAGCAGTTCTTC

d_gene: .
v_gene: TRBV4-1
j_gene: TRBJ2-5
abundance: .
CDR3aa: CASSLGAGVWETQYF
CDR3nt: TGCGCCAGCAGCCTCGGTGCTGGGGTTTGGGAGACCCAGTACTTC

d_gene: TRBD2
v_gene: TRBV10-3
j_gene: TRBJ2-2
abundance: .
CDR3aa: CAISTANRTSGGRHTGELFF
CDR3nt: TGTGCCATCAGTACGGCGAACCGGACTAGCGGGGGGAGACACACCGGGGAGCTGTTTTTT

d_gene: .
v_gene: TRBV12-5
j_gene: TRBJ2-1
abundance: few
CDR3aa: CASGLVILDEQFF
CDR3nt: TGTGCTAGTGGTTTGGTAATTTTGGATGAGCAGTTCTTC

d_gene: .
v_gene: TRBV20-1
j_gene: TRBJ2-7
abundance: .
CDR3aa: CSARDRRGLDEQYF
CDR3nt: TGCAGTGCTAGAGATCGTCGGGGTCTGGACGAGCAGTACTTC

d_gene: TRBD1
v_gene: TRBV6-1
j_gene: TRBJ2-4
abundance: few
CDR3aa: CASRNPGQGNIQYF
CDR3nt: TGTGCCAGCAGGAACCCGGGACAGGGGAACATTCAGTACTTC

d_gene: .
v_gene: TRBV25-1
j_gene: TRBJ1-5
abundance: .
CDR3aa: CASGSRGHNQPQHF
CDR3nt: TGTGCCAGCGGCAGCAGGGGCCATAATCAGCCCCAGCATTTT

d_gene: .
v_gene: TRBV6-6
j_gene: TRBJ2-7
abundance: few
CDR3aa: CASSYSEGTQYF
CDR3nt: TGTGCCAGCAGTTACTCGGAAGGAACCCAGTACTTC

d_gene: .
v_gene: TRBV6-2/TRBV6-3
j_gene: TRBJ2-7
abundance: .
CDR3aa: CASSYSTRNRGDYEQYF
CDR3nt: TGTGCCAGCAGTTACTCGACGAGAAATAGGGGGGACTACGAGCAGTACTTC

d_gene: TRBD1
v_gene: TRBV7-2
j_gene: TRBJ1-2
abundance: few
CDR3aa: CASSLFDRERTFYGYTF
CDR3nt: TGTGCCAGCAGCTTATTCGACAGGGAAAGGACCTTCTATGGCTACACCTTC

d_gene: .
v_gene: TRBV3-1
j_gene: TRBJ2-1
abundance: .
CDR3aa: CASSLTTLVYNEQFF
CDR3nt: TGTGCCAGCAGCTTAACTACCTTAGTCTACAATGAGCAGTTCTTC

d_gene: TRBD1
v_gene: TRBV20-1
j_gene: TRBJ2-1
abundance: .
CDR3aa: CSARVLGLRTGGLNEQFF
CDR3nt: TGCAGTGCTAGAGTACTTGGCCTCCGGACAGGGGGTCTCAACGAGCAGTTCTTC

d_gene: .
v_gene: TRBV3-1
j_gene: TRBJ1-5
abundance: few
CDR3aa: CASSQDLVQPQHF
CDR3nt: TGTGCCAGCAGCCAAGATCTTGTTCAGCCCCAGCATTTT